This T cell receptor beta chain came from a study of CD8 T cells in ankylosing spondylitis. General study findings and limits: Significantly higher representation of disease-linked clones was reported for matched ankylosing spondylitis synovial fluid.

Notes on this clonotype: Its antigen remains unknown. Being one base from a much bigger clone, this may be a read error.

MiXCR was run by TCRdb on the 5' RACE reads, yielding one entry per CDR3 protein. The data show about 240,000 distinct CDR3 sequences, roughly a tenth seen once. This sequence originates from a male donor with ankylosing spondylitis or in good health (not recorded which). The material sequenced was blood, either unsorted or a sorted T cell fraction (not recorded which).

The CDR3 sequence is CASSGSSSTRELFF. CDR3 nucleotides: TGTGCCAGCAGCGGCTCGAGCTCTACCAGGGAGCTGTTTTTT. The chain links TRBV6-5 to TRBJ2-2; unclear D gene. This CDR3 is 14 amino acids long. Germline lookup yields CDR1 MNHEY and CDR2 SVGAGI. Between the trimmed V and J ends, which lost 6 bases and 9 bases, there was a span of 17 bases.